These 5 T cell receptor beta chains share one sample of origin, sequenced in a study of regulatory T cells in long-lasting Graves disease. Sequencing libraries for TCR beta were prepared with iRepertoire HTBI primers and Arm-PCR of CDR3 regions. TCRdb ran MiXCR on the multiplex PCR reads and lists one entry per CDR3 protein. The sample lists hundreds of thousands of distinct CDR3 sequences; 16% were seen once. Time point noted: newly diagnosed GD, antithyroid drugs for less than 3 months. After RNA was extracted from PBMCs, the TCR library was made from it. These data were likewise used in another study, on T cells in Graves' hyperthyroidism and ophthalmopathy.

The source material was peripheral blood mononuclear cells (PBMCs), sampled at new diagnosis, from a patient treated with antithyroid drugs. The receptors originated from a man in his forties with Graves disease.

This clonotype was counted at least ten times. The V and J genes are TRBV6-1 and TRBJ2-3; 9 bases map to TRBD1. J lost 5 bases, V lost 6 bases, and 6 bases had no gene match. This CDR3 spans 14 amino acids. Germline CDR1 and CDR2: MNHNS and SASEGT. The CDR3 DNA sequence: TGTGCCAGCAGGGAACAGGGGGCGGAAGATACGCAGTATTTT. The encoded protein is CASREQGAEDTQYF.

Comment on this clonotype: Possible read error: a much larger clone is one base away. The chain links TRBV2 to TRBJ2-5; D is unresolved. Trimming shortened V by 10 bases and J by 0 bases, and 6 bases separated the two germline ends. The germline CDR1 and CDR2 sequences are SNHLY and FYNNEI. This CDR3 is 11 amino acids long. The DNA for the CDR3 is TGTGCCAACAAGTACCAAGAGACCCAGTACTTC. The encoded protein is CANKYQETQYF.

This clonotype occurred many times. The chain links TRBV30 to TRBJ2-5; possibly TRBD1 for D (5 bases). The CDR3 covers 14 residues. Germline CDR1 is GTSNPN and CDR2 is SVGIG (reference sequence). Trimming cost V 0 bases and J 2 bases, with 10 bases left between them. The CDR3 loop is CAWSVGRAQETQYF. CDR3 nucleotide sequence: TGTGCCTGGAGTGTCGGCAGGGCACAAGAGACCCAGTACTTC.

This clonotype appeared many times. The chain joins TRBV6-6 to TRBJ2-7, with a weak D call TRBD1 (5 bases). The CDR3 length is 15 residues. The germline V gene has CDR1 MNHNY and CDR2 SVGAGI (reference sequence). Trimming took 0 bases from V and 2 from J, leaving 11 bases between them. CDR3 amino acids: CASSYSTDSPYEQYF. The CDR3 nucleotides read TGTGCCAGCAGTTACTCGACCGACAGCCCCTACGAGCAGTACTTC.

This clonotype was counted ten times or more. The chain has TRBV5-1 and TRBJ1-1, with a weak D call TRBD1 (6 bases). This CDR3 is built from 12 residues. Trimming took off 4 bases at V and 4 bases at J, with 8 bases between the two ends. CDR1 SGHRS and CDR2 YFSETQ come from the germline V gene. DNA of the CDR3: TGCGCCAGCAGCAAGGGGGGCACTGAAGCTTTCTTT. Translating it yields CASSKGGTEAFF.